One and the same sample provided the 11 T cell receptor beta chains below, sequenced in a study of shared clonotypes between healthy human individuals. The data were produced by immunoSEQ multiplex PCR, yet TCRdb's version contains in-frame clones alone and is incomplete. The table shows more than 1 million clones, with about 84% occurring only once. Sequencing used memory CD4+ T cells from PBMCs. Subset here: CD45RA-negative fraction. All receptors come from a man younger than 35 in good health. Some clones in this sample may be carry-over from other donors' samples.

This rearrangement joins TRBV11-2 to TRBJ1-1, with unresolved D. The CDR3 has 12 amino acids. V dropped 2 bases and J dropped 8 bases, with 9 bases sitting between them. Germline-derived CDR1 and CDR2 are SGHAT and FQNNGV. DNA of the CDR3: TGTGCCAGCAGCTTATCTAGTTGGGAAGCTTTCTTT. Translation gives CASSLSSWEAFF.

The V call is TRBV5-1, the J call TRBJ2-2, with a tentative D call TRBD2 (5 bases). V lost 5 bases to trimming and J lost 2 bases, with 10 bases between them. The CDR3 runs 14 residues. Germline CDR1 reads SGHRS; CDR2 reads YFSETQ. The CDR3 region is CASRPDSNTGELFF. In nucleotides, the CDR3 is TGCGCCAGCAGACCGGACTCTAACACCGGGGAGCTGTTTTTT.

CDR3 in amino acids: CSVEERQGVVWYGYTF. The CDR3, as DNA: TGCAGCGTTGAAGAACGGCAGGGGGTTGTATGGTATGGCTACACCTTC. This chain links TRBV29-1 with TRBJ1-2; the match to TRBD1 covers 7 bases. CDR3 length: 16 amino acids. V was clipped by 0 bases and J by 5 bases; unmatched bases: 12. Per the germline V gene, CDR1 is SQVTM and CDR2 is ANQGSEA.

The chain couples TRBV10-3 to TRBJ2-1; TRBD2 agrees at 10 bases. Per the germline V gene, CDR1 is ENHRY and CDR2 is SYGVKD. The V segment lost 6 bases and the J segment 3 bases; nucleotides outside the gene matches: 8. This CDR3 is built from 16 residues. CDR3 residues: CAIRSSGSALYNEQFF. Written as DNA, the CDR3 is TGTGCCATCAGGTCTAGCGGGAGCGCTCTCTACAATGAGCAGTTCTTC.

This clone was observed once. The V gene is TRBV5-4, the J gene TRBJ1-1; D remains unclear. There are 14 residues in the CDR3. Trimming took 5 bases from V and 7 from J, leaving 18 bases between them. Germline V gene data show CDR1 as SGHNT and CDR2 as YYREEE (reference sequence). Here the CDR3 DNA reads TGTGCCAGCAGTCCCTCGACCCCTAAGTTTGAAGCTTTCTTT. Translating gives CASSPSTPKFEAFF.

This clone was detected once. V usage is TRBV27 and J usage is TRBJ2-1, with 8 bases that match TRBD2. There are 16 residues in the CDR3. Trimming took 5 bases from V and 0 from J; bases not matched to a gene: 6. Germline-derived CDR1 and CDR2 are MNHEY and SMNVEV (reference sequence). CDR3 amino acids: CASSARTSTSYNEQFF. CDR3 coding DNA: TGTGCCAGCAGTGCACGGACTAGCACCTCCTACAATGAGCAGTTCTTC.

The sample holds a few counts of this clone. J is TRBJ1-3 and V is TRBV4-2; D is unresolved. Trimming shortened V by 4 bases and J by 8 bases, and 15 bases separated the two germline ends. CDR1 and CDR2 from the germline V gene are LGHNA and YNFKEQ. CDR3 length: 14 amino acids. The CDR3 loop is CASSPDLLQDTIYF. In nucleotides, the CDR3 is TGTGCCAGCAGCCCGGACCTCTTACAAGACACCATATATTTT.

The V call is TRBV7-2, the J call TRBJ1-1; D unclear. CDR1 and CDR2 from the germline V gene are SGHTA and FQGNSA. V was trimmed by 7 bases and J by 3 bases, leaving 6 bases between them. The CDR3 runs to 11 residues. CDR3: CASIYHTEAFF. The CDR3, as DNA: TGTGCCAGCATTTATCACACTGAAGCTTTCTTT. The variable domain in full, with the rest retrieved from reference TRBV7-2 and TRBJ1-1, is GAGVSQSPSNKVTEKGKDVELRCDPISGHTALYWYRQSLGQGLEFLIYFQGNSAPDKSGLPSDRFSAERTGGSVSTLTIQRTQQEDSAVYLCASIYHTEAFFGQGTRLTVV.

The chain recombines TRBV18 with TRBJ2-1, with TRBD2 matching 8 bases. The CDR3 totals 15 residues. Per germline, CDR1 KGHSH and CDR2 LQKENI. V lost 5 bases and J lost 0; bases outside the gene matches: 3. The CDR3 protein is CASSTLAGSYNEQFF. CDR3 bases: TGTGCCAGCTCAACCCTAGCGGGCTCCTACAATGAGCAGTTCTTC.

V and J are TRBV5-1 and TRBJ2-2, with TRBD1 matching 8 bases. This CDR3 is 20 amino acids long. In germline, CDR1 is SGHRS, CDR2 YFSETQ. Trimming cost V 1 base and J 5 bases; bases outside gene matches: 19. The CDR3 reads CASSLQVRPGQAVRTGELFF. DNA of the CDR3: TGCGCCAGCAGCTTGCAGGTCAGGCCGGGACAGGCGGTTCGGACCGGGGAGCTGTTTTTT.

About this clone: Other DNA variants within this sample encode the same CDR3. The V gene is TRBV9, the J gene TRBJ2-1, with a weak D call TRBD2 (6 bases). Trimming stripped 3 bases from V and 3 bases from J, with 13 bases between. The CDR3 extends over 15 amino acids. CDR1 and CDR2 (germline): SGDLS, YYNGEE. The CDR3 bases are TGTGCCAGCAGCGCCCGCCTAGCGAGCTACAATGAGCAGTTCTTC. Its translation is CASSARLASYNEQFF.